Sequencing of this T cell receptor beta chain was carried out in a study of identical twins. This clonotype was picked up a small number of times. The antigen is not known. The donors were all healthy and Caucasian. The CDR3 loop spans 13 amino acids. Germline-derived CDR1 and CDR2 are DFQATT and SNEGSKA (reference sequence). Trimming cost V 3 bases and J 7 bases, with 10 bases left between them. The cDNA had a unique molecular identifier and a template-switch universal primer site. A single record per CDR3 protein comes from TCRdb applying MiXCR to the 5' RACE reads. The sample holds fewer than 500,000 distinct CDR3 sequences, 13% to 15% seen once. Study-level points and caveats: There were fewer insertions in abundant cord blood beta clonotypes, but memory repertoires showed no such pattern.

The data were also submitted as part of a second study, on yellow fever vaccine responses in identical twins. That report notes: Reportedly, the T cell response mounted by twins to vaccine seemed partly convergent, partly personalized.

Sequences were obtained from CD4+ T cells sorted from blood. This clonotype originated in a woman aged 18-29 years in good health. The chain employs TRBV20-1 and TRBJ1-6; the D gene is possibly TRBD1 (6 bases). The CDR3 DNA reads as TGCAGTGCTAGTGGACAGAACAATTCACCCCTCCACTTT. The encoded protein is CSASGQNNSPLHF.